This T cell receptor beta chain is drawn from a study of persistence of HIV-infected CD4 T cells. Concerning this clone: Its antigen remains unknown.

Per the germline V gene, CDR1 is MNHEY and CDR2 is SMNVEV (reference sequence). The CDR3 length is 13 residues. V was trimmed by 5 bases and J by 8 bases, leaving 14 bases between them. Stimulation used 9 to 10 ug/mL lysate from CMV-infected fibroblasts. Responding CD4+ T cells were sorted by upregulation of both CD40 ligand and CD69. Plasma HIV-1 RNA stayed below 50 copies/mL for at least 4 years. Donors had CD4+ T cell counts above 400 cells/uL and were CMV-seropositive. Sequencing used immunoSEQ version 4 in survey mode. Template was genomic DNA at roughly 9.3 ng/uL, with up to roughly 1 ug used per sample. Generated by immunoSEQ multiplex PCR, the TCRdb table keeps only in-frame clones and is missing some. This table holds 15,000 to 20,000 clones, less than 65% found once. Study findings and constraints: TCR oligoclonality correlated with proviral oligoclonality in the same sorted populations.

The TCR was taken from an adult woman with HIV who was CMV-seropositive. This chain connects TRBV27 to TRBJ2-3; tentatively, D is TRBD2 (6 bases). The specimen comprised CD4+ T cells sorted from PBMCs after approximately 19-hour stimulation, sampled from a patient who received antiretroviral therapy. DNA for the CDR3: TGTGCCAGCAGTGGACGAGCCGGGGGTACGCAGTATTTT. Translated: CASSGRAGGTQYF.